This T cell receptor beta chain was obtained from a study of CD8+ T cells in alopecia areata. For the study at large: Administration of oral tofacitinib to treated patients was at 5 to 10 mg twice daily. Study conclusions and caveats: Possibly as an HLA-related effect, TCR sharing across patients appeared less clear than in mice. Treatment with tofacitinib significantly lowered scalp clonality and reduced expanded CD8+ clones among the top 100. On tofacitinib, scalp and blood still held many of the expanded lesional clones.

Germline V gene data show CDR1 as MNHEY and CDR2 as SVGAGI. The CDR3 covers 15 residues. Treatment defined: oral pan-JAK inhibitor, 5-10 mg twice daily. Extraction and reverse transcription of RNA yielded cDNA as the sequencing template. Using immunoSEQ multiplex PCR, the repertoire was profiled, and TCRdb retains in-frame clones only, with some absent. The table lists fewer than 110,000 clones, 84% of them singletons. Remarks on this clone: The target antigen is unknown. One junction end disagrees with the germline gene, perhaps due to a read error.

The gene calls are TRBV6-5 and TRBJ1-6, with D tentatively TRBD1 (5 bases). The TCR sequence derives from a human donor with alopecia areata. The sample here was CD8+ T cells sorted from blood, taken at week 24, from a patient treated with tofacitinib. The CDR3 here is CASSYSTGINSALHF. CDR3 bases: TGTGCCAGCAGTTACTCAACAGGCATAAATTCAGCCCTCCACTTT.